This is a list of T cell receptor beta chains from one sample in a study of cytomegalovirus exposure and HLA in healthy donors. The repertoire was sequenced with immunoSEQ multiplex PCR; TCRdb's copy has only in-frame clones and lacks some. The sample holds 200,000 to 250,000 clones; about 83% are singletons and the top ten take 1.3%. Sequencing was performed on PBMCs. These receptors all come from a human donor in good health. Each CDR3 is given with its conserved first and last residue. A D gene is named only where the DNA matches it firmly.

v_gene,d_gene,j_gene,CDR3aa
TRBV14,TRBD1,TRBJ2-5,CASSSGTGSSGTQYF
TRBV6-6,TRBD2,TRBJ2-7,CASSNHLAGVGEQYF
TRBV6-1,-,TRBJ1-1,CASSGRENTEAFF
TRBV15,TRBD1,TRBJ2-7,CATSAGTGNRYEQYF
TRBV11-2,-,TRBJ2-7,CASSLPGTYEQYF
TRBV7-3,-,TRBJ2-1,CASSPGGPINEQFF
TRBV11-3,-,TRBJ2-5,CASSFSPVGTQYF
TRBV7-3,-,TRBJ2-3,CASSYGLTPPTDTQYF
TRBV11-3,-,TRBJ2-2,CASSLSFTGELFF
TRBV4-3,-,TRBJ2-6,CASSQDQRSSGANVLTF
TRBV9,-,TRBJ1-1,CASSPDRYTEAFF
TRBV28,-,TRBJ1-1,CASSSSTGSTEAFF
TRBV19,TRBD1,TRBJ2-7,CASTQSGQGTYEQYF
TRBV13,-,TRBJ2-7,CASGPGSRPYEQYF
TRBV7-2,-,TRBJ1-4,CASSLQGEKLFF
TRBV28,-,TRBJ2-1,CASSFSGAGTDNEQFF
TRBV9,-,TRBJ2-6,CATGRVAGGANVLTF
TRBV27,-,TRBJ1-5,CASSLQGSRQPQHF
TRBV19,-,TRBJ1-1,CASSITQGNTEAFF
TRBV30,TRBD1,TRBJ1-3,CASDQGGTGGIDAGNTIYF
TRBV5-1,-,TRBJ2-2,CASSFTVTNTGELFF
TRBV19,TRBD2,TRBJ2-3,CASSPGTSGSSDTQYF
TRBV28,TRBD2,TRBJ2-1,CASSSTSGRRGYNEQFF
TRBV7-3,TRBD1,TRBJ2-7,CASSLGWPGGTYEQYF
TRBV7-2,TRBD1,TRBJ2-5,CASSQRRTGVGETQYF
TRBV4-3,TRBD1,TRBJ2-1,CASSQGTGGPSYNEQFF
TRBV5-4,-,TRBJ2-1,CASSVRPLGGNNEQFF
TRBV4-2,-,TRBJ2-3,CASSQVAGPVPDTQYF
TRBV7-2,TRBD2,TRBJ2-7,CASSFGTSGIRSYEQYF
TRBV5-5,TRBD1,TRBJ1-1,CASSFLGQGGTEAFF
TRBV11-2,-,TRBJ1-5,CASSSSTGGPQHF
TRBV4-1,TRBD2,TRBJ2-1,CASSQEGLAGPYNEQFF
TRBV18,-,TRBJ1-4,CASSPPLQGNSFRLFF
TRBV2,TRBD1,TRBJ2-3,CASRDRLQSTDTQYF
TRBV6-6,TRBD1,TRBJ1-1,CASSLQGGDTEAFF
TRBV30,-,TRBJ2-1,CAWSVGSGRGQQFF
TRBV7-9,-,TRBJ1-1,CASSLVEVGLSEAFF
TRBV19,TRBD1,TRBJ2-5,CASTVPGQMTQYF
TRBV30,-,TRBJ1-3,CAWSENGAGNTIYF
TRBV7-9,TRBD2,TRBJ2-7,CASSFGGSYEQYF
TRBV7-2,-,TRBJ1-3,CASSLIPGSGNTIYF
TRBV27,-,TRBJ2-7,CASSPTQGGIYYEQYF
TRBV5-1,TRBD2,TRBJ2-7,CASSLAGGDYEQYF
TRBV2,-,TRBJ1-5,CASSDRAFNQPQHF